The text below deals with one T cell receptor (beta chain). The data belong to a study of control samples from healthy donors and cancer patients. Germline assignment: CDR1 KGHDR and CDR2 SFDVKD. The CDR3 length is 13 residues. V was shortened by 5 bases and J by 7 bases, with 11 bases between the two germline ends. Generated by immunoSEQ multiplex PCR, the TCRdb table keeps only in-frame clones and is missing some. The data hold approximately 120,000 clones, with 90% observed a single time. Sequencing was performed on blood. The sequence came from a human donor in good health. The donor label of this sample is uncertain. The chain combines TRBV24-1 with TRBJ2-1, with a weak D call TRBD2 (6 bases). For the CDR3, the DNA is TGTGCCACCAGTGTGGCGGGGCCTAATGAGCAGTTCTTC. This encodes CATSVAGPNEQFF.